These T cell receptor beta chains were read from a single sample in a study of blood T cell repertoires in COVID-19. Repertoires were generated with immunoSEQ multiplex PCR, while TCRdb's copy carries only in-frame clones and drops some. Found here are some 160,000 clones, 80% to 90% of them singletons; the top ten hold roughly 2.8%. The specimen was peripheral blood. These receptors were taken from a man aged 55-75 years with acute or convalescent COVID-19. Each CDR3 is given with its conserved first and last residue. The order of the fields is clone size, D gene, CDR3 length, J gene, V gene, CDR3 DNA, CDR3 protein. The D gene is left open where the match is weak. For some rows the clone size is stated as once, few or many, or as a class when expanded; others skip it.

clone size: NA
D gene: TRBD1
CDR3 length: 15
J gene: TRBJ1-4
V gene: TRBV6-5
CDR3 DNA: TGTGCCAGCAGTTACATGACAGGGGAAAATGAAAAACTGTTTTTT
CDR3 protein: CASSYMTGENEKLFF

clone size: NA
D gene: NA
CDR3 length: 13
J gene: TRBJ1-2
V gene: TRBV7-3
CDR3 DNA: TGTGCCAGCAGCTCTGGGGGCTTTGATGGCTACACCTTC
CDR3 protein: CASSSGGFDGYTF

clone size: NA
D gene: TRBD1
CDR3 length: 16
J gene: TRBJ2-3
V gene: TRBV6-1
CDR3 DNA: TGTGCCAGCAGTGCGGATGGGACAGGGGTAGGCGATACGCAGTATTTT
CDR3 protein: CASSADGTGVGDTQYF

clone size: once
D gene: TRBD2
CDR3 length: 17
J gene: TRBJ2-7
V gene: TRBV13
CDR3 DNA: TGTGCCAGCAGCTTAGGTCGACTAGCGGGGGATAGCTACGAGCAGTACTTC
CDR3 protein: CASSLGRLAGDSYEQYF

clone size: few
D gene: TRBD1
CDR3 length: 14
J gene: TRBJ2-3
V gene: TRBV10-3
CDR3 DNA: TGTGCCATCAGGCCGGGACAGGGGTACGATACGCAGTATTTT
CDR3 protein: CAIRPGQGYDTQYF

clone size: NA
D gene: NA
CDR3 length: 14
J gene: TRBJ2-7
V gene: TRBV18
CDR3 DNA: TGTGCCAGCTCCCGGAGGACAGATTCCTACGAGCAGTACTTC
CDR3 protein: CASSRRTDSYEQYF

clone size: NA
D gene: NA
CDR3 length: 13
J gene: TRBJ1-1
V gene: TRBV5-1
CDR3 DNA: TGCGCCAGCAACTTGGGGAGGAACACTGAAGCTTTCTTT
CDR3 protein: CASNLGRNTEAFF

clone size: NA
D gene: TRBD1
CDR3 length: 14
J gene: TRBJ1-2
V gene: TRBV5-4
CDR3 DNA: TGTGCCAGCAGCAAACAGGGGTATTCGTATGGCTACACCTTC
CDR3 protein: CASSKQGYSYGYTF

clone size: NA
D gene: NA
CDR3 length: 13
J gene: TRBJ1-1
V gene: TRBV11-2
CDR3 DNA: TGTGCCAGCAGCTCCGGGGGTAACACTGAAGCTTTCTTT
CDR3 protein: CASSSGGNTEAFF

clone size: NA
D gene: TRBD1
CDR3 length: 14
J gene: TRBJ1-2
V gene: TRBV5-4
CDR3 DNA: TGTGCCAGCAGCCTTACAACAGGGGTTGGTGGCTACACCTTC
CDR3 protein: CASSLTTGVGGYTF

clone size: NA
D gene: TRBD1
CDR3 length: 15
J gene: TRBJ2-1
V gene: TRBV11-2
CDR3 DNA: TGTGCCAGCAGCTTTCTGGGACAGGACATGAATGAGCAGTTCTTC
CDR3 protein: CASSFLGQDMNEQFF

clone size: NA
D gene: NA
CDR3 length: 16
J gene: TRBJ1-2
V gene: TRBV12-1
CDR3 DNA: TGTGCCAGCAGCTTTGGCGACTTACATGGAAACTATGGCTACACCTTC
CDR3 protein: CASSFGDLHGNYGYTF

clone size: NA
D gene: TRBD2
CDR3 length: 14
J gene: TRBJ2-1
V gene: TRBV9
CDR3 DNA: TGTGCCAGCAGCGTAGATAGCGGGGCCGATGAGCAGTTCTTC
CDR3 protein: CASSVDSGADEQFF

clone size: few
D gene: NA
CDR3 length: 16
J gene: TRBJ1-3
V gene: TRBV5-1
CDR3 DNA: TGCGCCAGCAGCTTGGAGGGACTGAGCTCTGGAAACACCATATATTTT
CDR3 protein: CASSLEGLSSGNTIYF

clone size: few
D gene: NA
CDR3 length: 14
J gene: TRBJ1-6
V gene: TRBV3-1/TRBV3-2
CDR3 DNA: TGTGCCAGCAGCCAAGGGAGGTCCATGGTTCCCCTCCACTTT
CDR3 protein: CASSQGRSMVPLHF

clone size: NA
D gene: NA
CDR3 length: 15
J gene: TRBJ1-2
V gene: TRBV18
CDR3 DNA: TGTGCCAGCTCACCCGAGACAGTCTCTAACTATGGCTACACCTTC
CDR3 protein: CASSPETVSNYGYTF

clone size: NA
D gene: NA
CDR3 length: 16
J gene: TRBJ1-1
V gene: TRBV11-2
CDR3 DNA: TGTGCCAGCAGGTTGCGCCCAGGGAGGATGTACACTGAAGCTTTCTTT
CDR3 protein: CASRLRPGRMYTEAFF

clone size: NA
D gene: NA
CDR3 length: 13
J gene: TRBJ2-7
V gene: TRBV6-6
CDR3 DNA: TGTGCCAGCAGCCCGGGACTTACCCCCGAGCAGTACTTC
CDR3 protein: CASSPGLTPEQYF

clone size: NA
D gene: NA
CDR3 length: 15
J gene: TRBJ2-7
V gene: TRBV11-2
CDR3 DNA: TGTGCCAGCACCAGAGCGGCTGGGGGGACTTACGAGCAGTACTTC
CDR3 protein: CASTRAAGGTYEQYF

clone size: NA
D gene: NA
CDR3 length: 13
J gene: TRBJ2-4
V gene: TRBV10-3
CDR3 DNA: TGTGCCATCAGTCCGCAGTCTGAAGACATTCAGTACTTC
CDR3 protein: CAISPQSEDIQYF

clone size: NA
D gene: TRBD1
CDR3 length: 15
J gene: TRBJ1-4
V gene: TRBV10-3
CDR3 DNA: TGTGCCATCAGTGATAGGGACAGGGTAAAAGAAAAACTGTTTTTT
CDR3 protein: CAISDRDRVKEKLFF

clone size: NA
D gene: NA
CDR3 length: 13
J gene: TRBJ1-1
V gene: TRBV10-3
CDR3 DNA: TGTGCCATCAGTGAGTCCGGGGGCACTGAAGCTTTCTTT
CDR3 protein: CAISESGGTEAFF

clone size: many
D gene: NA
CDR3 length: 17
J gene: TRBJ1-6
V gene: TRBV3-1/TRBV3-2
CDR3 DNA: TGTGCCAGCAGCCAAGATAAGATTTCGCAGCGCGGTTCACCCCTCCACTTT
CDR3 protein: CASSQDKISQRGSPLHF

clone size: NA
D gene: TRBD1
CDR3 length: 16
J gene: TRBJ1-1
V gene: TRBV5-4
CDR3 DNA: TGTGCCAGCAGCCCCCAGAGGGGGCCGGAGAACACTGAAGCTTTCTTT
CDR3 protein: CASSPQRGPENTEAFF

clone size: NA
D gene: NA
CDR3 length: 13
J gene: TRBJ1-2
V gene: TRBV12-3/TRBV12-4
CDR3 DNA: TGTGCCAGCAGTTTAGTAGCCCCCTATGGCTACACCTTC
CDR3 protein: CASSLVAPYGYTF

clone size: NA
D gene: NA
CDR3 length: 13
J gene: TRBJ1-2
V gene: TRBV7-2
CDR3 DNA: TGTGCCAGCAGCCCCCGGAGGGAACGAAGCTACACCTTC
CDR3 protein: CASSPRRERSYTF

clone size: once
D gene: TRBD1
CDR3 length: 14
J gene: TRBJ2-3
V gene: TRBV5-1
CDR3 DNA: TGCGCCAGCAGCTTGGACAGGGGACGGGATACGCAGTATTTT
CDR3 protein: CASSLDRGRDTQYF

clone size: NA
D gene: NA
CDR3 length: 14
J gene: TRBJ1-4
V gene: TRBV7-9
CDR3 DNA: TGTGCCAGCAGCCCACCAGGGGCCGGGGAAAAACTGTTTTTT
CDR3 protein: CASSPPGAGEKLFF

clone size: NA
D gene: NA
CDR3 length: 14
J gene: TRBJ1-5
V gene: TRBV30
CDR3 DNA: TGTGCCTGGAGTCTCGGACACAGCAATCAGCCCCAGCATTTT
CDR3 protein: CAWSLGHSNQPQHF

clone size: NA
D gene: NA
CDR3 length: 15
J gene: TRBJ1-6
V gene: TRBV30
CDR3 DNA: TGTGCCTGGACCCTCCGGAGCCGCTATAATTCACCCCTCCACTTT
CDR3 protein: CAWTLRSRYNSPLHF

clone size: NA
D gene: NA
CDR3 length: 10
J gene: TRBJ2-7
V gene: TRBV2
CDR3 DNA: TGTGCCAGCGGCCTTAACGAGCAGTACTTC
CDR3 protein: CASGLNEQYF

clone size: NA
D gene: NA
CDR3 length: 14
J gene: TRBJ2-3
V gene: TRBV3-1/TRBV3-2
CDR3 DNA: TGTGCCAGCAGCAGGGCGGGTAGCACAGATACGCAGTATTTT
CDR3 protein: CASSRAGSTDTQYF

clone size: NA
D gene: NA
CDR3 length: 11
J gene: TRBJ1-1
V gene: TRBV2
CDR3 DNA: TGTGCCAGCAGGGCTAACACTGAAGCTTTCTTT
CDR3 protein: CASRANTEAFF

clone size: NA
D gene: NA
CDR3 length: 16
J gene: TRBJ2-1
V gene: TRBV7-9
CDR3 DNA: TGTGCCAGCAGCTTAGCCTCAGGGGCTTTGGACAATGAGCAGTTCTTC
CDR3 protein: CASSLASGALDNEQFF

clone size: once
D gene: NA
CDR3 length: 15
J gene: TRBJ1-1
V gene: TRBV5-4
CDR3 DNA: TGTGCCAGCAGCTCGGACAGCCACCTGGACACTGAAGCTTTCTTT
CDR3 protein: CASSSDSHLDTEAFF

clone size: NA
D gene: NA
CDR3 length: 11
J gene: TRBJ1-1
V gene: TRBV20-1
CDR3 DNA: TGCAGTGCTAGCGGACAGCGGGAAGCTTTCTTT
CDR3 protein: CSASGQREAFF

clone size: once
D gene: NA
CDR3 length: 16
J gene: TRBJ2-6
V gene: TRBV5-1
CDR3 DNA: TGCGCCAGCAGCGGCTCGACGGGTTCTGGGGCCAACGTCCTGACTTTC
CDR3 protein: CASSGSTGSGANVLTF

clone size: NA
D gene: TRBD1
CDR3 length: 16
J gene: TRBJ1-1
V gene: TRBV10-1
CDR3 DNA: TGCGCCAGCAGACGGACAGGGGAGGAGGAAAACACTGAAGCTTTCTTT
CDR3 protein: CASRRTGEEENTEAFF

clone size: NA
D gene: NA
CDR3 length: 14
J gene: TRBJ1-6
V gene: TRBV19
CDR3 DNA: TGTGCCAGTAGCGGTGGGCAGATTAATTCACCCCTCCACTTT
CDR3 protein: CASSGGQINSPLHF

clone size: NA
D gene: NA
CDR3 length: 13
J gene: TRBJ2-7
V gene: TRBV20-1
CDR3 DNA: TGCAGTGCTAGTCCACAGGCGACCTACGAGCAGTACTTC
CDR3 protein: CSASPQATYEQYF

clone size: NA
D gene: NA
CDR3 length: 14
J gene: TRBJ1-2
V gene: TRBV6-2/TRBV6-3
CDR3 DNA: TGTGCCAGCAGCACGACACGAACCCTCTATGGCTACACCTTC
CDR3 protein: CASSTTRTLYGYTF

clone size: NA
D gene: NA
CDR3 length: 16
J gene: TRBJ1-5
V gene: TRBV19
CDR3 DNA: TGTGCCAGTAGTATGGCCTCCACATATAGCAATCAGCCCCAGCATTTT
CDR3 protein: CASSMASTYSNQPQHF

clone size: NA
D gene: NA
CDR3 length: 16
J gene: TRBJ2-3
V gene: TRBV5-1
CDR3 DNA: TGCGCCAGCAGCTTGGGGCGAGGCCGACGCACAGATACGCAGTATTTT
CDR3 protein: CASSLGRGRRTDTQYF

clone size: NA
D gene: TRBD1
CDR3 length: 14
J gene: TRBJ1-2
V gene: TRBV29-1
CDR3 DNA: TGCAGCGTTACACAGGGGTCAGCTAACTATGGCTACACCTTC
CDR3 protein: CSVTQGSANYGYTF

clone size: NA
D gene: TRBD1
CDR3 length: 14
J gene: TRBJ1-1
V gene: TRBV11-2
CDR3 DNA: TGTGCCAGCAGCGTAAACAGGGGAAACACTGAAGCTTTCTTT
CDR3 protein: CASSVNRGNTEAFF

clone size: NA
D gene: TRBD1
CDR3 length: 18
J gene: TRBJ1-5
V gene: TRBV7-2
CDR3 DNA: TGTGCCAGCAGCGCAAGGACAGGGGGCCTACTTAGCAATCAGCCCCAGCATTTT
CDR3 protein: CASSARTGGLLSNQPQHF

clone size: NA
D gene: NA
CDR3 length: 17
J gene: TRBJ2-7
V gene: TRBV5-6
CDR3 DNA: TGTGCCAGCAGCACCCCTTTCGCAGGGTGGGTATTGGGGGAGCAGTACTTC
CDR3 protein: CASSTPFAGWVLGEQYF

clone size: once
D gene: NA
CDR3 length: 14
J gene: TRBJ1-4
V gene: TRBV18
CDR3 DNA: TGTGCCAGCTCAGCGAGTTCGAGAGGCGAAAAACTGTTTTTT
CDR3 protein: CASSASSRGEKLFF

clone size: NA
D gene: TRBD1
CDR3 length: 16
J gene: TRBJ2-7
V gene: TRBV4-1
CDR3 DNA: TGCGCCAGCAGCCAAGGGTATCACGGGACAGAGTACGAGCAGTACTTC
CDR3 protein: CASSQGYHGTEYEQYF

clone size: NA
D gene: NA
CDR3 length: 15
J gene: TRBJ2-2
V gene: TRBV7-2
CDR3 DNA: TGTGCCAGCAGCTTAGAAGTCCTGGGCCCCGGGGAGCTGTTTTTT
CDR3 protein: CASSLEVLGPGELFF

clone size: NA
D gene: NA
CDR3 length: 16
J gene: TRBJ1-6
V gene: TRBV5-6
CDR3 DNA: TGTGCCAGCAGCTTAAGGAGGGGTTCTTTTAATTCACCCCTCCACTTT
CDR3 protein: CASSLRRGSFNSPLHF

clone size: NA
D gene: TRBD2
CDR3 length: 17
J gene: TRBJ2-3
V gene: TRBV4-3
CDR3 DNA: TGCGCCAGCAGCCAAGATGAAGGTCTAGCGGGGTCAGATACGCAGTATTTT
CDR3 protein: CASSQDEGLAGSDTQYF

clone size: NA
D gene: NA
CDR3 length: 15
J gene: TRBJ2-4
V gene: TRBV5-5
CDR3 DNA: TGTGCCAGCAGCTTCAGGGGTGCTGACGCTAACATTCAGTACTTC
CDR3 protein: CASSFRGADANIQYF